This T cell receptor beta chain appears in the sequencing data of a study of response to subunit inactivated influenza vaccine. General study findings and limits: Each seasonal flu vaccination may recruit only limited new T cells, authors suggested.

Germline V gene data show CDR1 as SGHRS and CDR2 as YFSETQ. The CDR3 covers 17 residues. The V end lost 4 bases, the J end lost 5 bases, and 23 bases lay between the germline ends. TCRdb called the RT-PCR reads again in MiXCR, with one record for every CDR3 protein. The repertoire consists of about 160,000 distinct CDR3 sequences, with 11% occurring once and the leading ten covering around an eighth. Concerning this clonotype: Its target is not known.

Sequences were derived from non-naive T cells sorted from PBMCs, sampled about 40 days after vaccination. This TCR was recovered from a man aged 45 to 65 who received an inactivated influenza vaccine. J is TRBJ2-3 and V is TRBV5-1, with D possibly TRBD2 on 6 matching bases. DNA of the CDR3: TGCGCCAGCAGCCTCGAGCCGGGACTCCCCAAGGGAGATACGCAGTATTTT. Translated: CASSLEPGLPKGDTQYF.